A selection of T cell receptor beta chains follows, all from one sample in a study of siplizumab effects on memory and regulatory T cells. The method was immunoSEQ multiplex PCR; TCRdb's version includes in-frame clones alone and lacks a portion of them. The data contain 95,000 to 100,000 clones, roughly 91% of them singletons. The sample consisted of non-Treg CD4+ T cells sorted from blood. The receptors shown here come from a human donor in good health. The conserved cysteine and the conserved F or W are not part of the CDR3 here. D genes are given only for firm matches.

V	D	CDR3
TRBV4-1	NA	ASSPVTGSSGANVLT
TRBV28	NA	ASRAGRGRQGDTGELF
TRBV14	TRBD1	ASSQDKTAGQGLTEAF
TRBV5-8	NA	ASSPSRGRRYGYT
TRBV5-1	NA	ASSLPKTATSTDTQY
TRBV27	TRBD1	ASRGYGQGSSPLH
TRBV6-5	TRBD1	ASSRQGGTGELF
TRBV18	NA	ASSPGLNNEQF
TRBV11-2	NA	ASSSSPRGTGELF
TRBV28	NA	ASRGVNEKLF
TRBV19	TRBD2	ASSVGLAGVTGELF
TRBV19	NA	ASSIAFELRHEKLF
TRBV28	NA	ASTERDTDTQY
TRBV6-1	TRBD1	ASIRDRVTDTQY
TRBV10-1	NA	ASSKDGYEKLF
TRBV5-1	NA	ASSFGAVYGELF
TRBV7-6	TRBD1	ASSLGGTGDLLSYNEQF
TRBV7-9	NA	ASSSRDTHSSTDTQY
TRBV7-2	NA	ASSPIVDTQY
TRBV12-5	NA	ASARGGTDTQY
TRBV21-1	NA	ASSKGEGHEQY
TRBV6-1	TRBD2	ASSEGRPGLALQSEQY
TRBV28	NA	ASSPVLNEKLF
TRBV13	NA	ASSATGNYGYT
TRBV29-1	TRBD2	SVVQRELTDTQY
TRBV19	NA	ASSPRTGEKLF
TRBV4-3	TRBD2	ASSQGSGQQETQY
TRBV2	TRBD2	ASRGTSGSEGQY
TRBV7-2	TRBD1	ASSPTGTETQY
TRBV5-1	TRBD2	ASSLGTSETYNEQF
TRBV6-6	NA	ASTAGSTDTQY
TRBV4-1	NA	ASSQIGRQLYGYT
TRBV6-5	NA	ASRRGGVGHEQY
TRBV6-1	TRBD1	ASSAWTGNNEQF
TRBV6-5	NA	ASSSALNPNTEAF
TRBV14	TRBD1	ASSQDYTGGVGGYT
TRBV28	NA	ASKGSSEAF
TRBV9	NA	ASSVDSAVGELF
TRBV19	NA	ASSIQRSLMGGEQF
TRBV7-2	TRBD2	ASSSSGRISYEQY
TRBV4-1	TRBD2	ASSQIGTIYNEQF
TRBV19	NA	ASSIRDRSTYEQY
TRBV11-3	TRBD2	ASIWTSGRVDTGELF
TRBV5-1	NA	ASSLAGGSGGYT
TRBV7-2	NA	ASSKRNEKLF
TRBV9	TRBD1	ASSTARQGRLNTEAF
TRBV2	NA	ASKEDLTDTQY
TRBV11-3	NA	ASSGRGWEQY
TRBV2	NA	ASSEVGPTGELF
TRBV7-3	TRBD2	ASSLTPPLSGSGELF
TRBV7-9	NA	ASSLVGSSTDTQY
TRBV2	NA	ASSRDTVATNEKLF
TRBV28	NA	ASSTPGGLGETQY
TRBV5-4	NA	ASSLGRASTDTQY
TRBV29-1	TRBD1	SVHRGQETQY
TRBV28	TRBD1	ASSDREDYEQY